This TCR beta chain was obtained from a study of blood T cell repertoires in COVID-19. CDR3 length: 16 amino acids. Germline V gives CDR1 DFQATT, CDR2 SNEGSKA (reference sequence). With V trimmed by 3 bases and J by 6 bases, 12 bases remained unmatched. As handled by the study authors: Counts of nucleated cells, estimated from reference gene primer amplification, were obtained. Sequenced by immunoSEQ multiplex PCR; TCRdb stores in-frame clones only, minus some. The V and J calls and clone size are taken from that table; D and trimming were inferred from the DNA. The top ten hold less than 4% of the sample, which has some 300,000 clones, 90% seen once. Categorization into cohorts depended on clinical history that participants reported. In the 2 weeks before study entry, exposed participants met a COVID-19 case, which was PCR-confirmed or clinician-diagnosed.

This chain links TRBV20-1 with TRBJ2-1; TRBD2 matches 9 bases. The sample was PBMCs or T cells enriched from blood (not recorded which). The receptor's source is a woman in her 30s who had been exposed to COVID-19. CDR3 sequence (DNA): TGCAGTGCTAGTCACCTTACTAGCGGGTGGGCCAATGAGCAGTTCTTC. Translated: CSASHLTSGWANEQFF.